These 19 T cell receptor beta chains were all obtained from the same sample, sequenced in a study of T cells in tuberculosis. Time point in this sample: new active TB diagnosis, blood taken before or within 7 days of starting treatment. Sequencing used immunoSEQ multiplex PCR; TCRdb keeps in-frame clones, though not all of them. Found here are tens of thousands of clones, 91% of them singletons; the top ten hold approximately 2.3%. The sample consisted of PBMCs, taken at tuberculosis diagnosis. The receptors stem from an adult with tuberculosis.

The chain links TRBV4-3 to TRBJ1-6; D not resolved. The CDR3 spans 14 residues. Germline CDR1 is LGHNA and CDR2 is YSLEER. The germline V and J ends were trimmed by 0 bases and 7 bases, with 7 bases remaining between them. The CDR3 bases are TGCGCCAGCAGCCAAGACTTGAGCAATTCACCCCTCCACTTT. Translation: CASSQDLSNSPLHF.

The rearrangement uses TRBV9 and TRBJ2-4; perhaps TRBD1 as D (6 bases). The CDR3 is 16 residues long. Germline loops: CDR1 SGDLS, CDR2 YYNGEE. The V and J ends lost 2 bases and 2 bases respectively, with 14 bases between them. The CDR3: CASSVEFQGPKNIQYF. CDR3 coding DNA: TGTGCCAGCAGCGTGGAATTTCAGGGGCCCAAAAACATTCAGTACTTC. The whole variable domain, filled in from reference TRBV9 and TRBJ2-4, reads DSGVTQTPKHLITATGQRVTLRCSPRSGDLSVYWYQQSLDQGLQFLIQYYNGEERAKGNILERFSAQQFPDLHSELNLSSLELGDSALYFCASSVEFQGPKNIQYFGAGTRLSVL.

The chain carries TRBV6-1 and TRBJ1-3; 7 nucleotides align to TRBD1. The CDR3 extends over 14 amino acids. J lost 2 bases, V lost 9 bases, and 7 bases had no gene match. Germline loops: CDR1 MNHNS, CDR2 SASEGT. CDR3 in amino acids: CARRNDRAGNTIYF. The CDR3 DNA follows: TGTGCCAGGAGGAACGACAGGGCTGGAAACACCATATATTTT.

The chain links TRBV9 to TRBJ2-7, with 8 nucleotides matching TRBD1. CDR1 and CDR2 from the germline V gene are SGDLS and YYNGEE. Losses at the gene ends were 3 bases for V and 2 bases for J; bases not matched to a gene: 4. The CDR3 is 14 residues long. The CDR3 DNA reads TGTGCCAGCAGCGCACAGGGGGGACCCTACGAGCAGTACTTC. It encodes CASSAQGGPYEQYF.

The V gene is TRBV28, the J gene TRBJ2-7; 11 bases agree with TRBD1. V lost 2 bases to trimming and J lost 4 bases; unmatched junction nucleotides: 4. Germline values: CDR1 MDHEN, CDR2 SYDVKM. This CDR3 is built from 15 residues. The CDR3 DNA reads TGTGCCAGCAGTTTACGGACAGGGGGCTGGTACGAGCAGTACGTC. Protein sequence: CASSLRTGGWYEQYV.

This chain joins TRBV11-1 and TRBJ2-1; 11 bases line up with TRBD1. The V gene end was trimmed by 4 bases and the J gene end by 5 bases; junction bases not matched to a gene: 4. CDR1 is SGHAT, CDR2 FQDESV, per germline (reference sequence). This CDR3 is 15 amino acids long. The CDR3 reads CASSSGQGDHNEQFF. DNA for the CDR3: TGTGCCAGCAGCTCGGGACAGGGGGACCACAATGAGCAGTTCTTC. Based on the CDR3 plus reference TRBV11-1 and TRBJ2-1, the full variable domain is EAEVAQSPRYKITEKSQAVAFWCDPISGHATLYWYRQILGQGPELLVQFQDESVVDDSQLPKDRFSAERLKGVDSTLKIQPAELGDSAMYLCASSSGQGDHNEQFFGPGTRLTVL.

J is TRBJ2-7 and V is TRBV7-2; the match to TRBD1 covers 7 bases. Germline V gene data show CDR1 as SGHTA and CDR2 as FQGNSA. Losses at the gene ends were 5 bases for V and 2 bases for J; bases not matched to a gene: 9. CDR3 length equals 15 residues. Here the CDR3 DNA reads TGTGCCAGCAGCCAGGGACAGTCCCCCCCCTACGAGCAGTACTTC. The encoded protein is CASSQGQSPPYEQYF.

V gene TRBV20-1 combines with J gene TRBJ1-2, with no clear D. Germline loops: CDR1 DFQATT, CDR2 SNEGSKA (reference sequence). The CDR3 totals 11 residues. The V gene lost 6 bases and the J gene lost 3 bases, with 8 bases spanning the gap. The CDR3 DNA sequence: TGCAGTGCCCCCCGGGACTATGGCTACACCTTC. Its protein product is CSAPRDYGYTF.

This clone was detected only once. CDR3 in DNA: TGTGCCAGCAGCCTGACTAGCGGGAGAAGCACAGATACGCAGTATTTT. Its protein is CASSLTSGRSTDTQYF. The J gene is TRBJ2-3, the V gene TRBV5-6, with 12 positions matching TRBD2. There are 16 residues in the CDR3. The ends lost 4 bases at V and 0 bases at J; junction bases unmatched: 3. CDR1 and CDR2 from the germline V gene are SGHDT and YYEEEE.

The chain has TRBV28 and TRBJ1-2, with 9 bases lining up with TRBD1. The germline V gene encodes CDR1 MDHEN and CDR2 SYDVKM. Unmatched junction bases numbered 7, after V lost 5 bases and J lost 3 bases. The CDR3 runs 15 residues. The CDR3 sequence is CASSDSGQGDYGYTF. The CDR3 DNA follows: TGTGCCAGCAGTGATTCGGGACAGGGAGACTATGGCTACACCTTC.

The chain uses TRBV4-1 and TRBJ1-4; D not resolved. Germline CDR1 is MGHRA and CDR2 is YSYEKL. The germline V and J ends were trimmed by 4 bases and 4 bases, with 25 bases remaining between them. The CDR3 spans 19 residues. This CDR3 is CASSRNFGSARLINEKLFF. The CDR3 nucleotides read TGCGCCAGCAGCCGGAATTTCGGGTCAGCCCGACTGATTAATGAAAAACTGTTTTTT.

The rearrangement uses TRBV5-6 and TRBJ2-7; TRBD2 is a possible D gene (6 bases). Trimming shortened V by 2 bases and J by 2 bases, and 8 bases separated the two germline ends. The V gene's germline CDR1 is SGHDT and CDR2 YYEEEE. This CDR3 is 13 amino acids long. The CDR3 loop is CASSFTGAYEQYF. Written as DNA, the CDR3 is TGTGCCAGCAGCTTCACGGGGGCCTACGAGCAGTACTTC.

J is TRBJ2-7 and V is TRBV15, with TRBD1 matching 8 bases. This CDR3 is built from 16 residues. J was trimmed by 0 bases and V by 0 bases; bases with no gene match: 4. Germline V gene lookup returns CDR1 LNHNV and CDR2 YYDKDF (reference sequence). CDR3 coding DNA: TGTGCCACCAGCAGAGATAGGGACAGGAGCTCCTACGAGCAGTACTTC. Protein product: CATSRDRDRSSYEQYF.

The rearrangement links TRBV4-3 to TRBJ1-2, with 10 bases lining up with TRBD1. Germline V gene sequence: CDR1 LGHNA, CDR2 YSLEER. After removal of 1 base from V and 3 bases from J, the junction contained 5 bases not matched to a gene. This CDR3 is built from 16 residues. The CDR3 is CASSQVTGGVYYGYTF. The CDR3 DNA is TGCGCCAGCAGCCAAGTGACAGGGGGCGTCTACTATGGCTACACCTTC.

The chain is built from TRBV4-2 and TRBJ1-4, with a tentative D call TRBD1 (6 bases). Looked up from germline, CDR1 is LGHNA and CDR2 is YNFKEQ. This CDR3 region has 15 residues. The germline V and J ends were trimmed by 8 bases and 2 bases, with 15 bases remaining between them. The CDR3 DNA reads TGTGCCAGCGGAACGGTCCAGGGGACTAATGAAAAACTGTTTTTT. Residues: CASGTVQGTNEKLFF.

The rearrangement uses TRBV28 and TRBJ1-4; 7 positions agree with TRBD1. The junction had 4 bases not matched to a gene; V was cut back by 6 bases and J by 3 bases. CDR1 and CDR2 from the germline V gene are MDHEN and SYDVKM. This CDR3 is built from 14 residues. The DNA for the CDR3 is TGTGCCAGCAGCGGGGACAGACCTAATGAAAAACTGTTTTTT. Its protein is CASSGDRPNEKLFF.

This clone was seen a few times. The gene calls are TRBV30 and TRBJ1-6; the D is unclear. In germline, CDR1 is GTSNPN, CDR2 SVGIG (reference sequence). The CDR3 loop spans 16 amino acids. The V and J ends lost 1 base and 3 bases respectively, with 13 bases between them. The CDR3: CAWSDLGEGYNSPLHF. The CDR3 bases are TGTGCCTGGAGTGACCTCGGGGAGGGCTATAATTCACCCCTCCACTTT.

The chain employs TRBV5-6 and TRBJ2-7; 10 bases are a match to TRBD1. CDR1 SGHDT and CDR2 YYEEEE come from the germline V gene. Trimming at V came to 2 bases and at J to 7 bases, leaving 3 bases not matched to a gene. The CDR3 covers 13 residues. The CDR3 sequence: CASSFDRGREQYF. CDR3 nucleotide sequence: TGTGCCAGCAGCTTTGACAGGGGGCGAGAGCAGTACTTC.

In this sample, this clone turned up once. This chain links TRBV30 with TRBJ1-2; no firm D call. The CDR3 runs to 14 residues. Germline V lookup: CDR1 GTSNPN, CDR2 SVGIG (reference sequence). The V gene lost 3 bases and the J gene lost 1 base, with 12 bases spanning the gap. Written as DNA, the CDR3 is TGTGCCTGGAGGCCTAGTGTCAGTAACTATGGCTACACCTTC. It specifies CAWRPSVSNYGYTF. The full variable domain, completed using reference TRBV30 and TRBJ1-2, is SQTIHQWPATLVQPVGSPLSLECTVEGTSNPNLYWYRQAAGRGLQLLFYSVGIGQISSEVPQNLSASRPQDRQFILSSKKLLLSDSGFYLCAWRPSVSNYGYTFGSGTRLTVV.